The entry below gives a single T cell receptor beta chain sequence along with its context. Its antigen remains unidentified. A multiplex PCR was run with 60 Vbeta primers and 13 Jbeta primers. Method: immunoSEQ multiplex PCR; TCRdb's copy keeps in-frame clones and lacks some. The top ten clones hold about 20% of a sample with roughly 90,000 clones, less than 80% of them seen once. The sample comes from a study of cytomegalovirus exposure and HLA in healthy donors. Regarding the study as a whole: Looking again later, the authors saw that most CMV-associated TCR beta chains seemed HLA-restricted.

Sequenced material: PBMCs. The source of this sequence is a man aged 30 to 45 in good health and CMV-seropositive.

The CDR3 loop is CASSWGGDNEQFF. CDR3 bases: TGTGCCAGCAGTTGGGGGGGAGACAATGAGCAGTTCTTC. The chain has TRBV6-5 and TRBJ2-1; the match to TRBD2 covers 7 bases. Germline CDR1 MNHEY, CDR2 SVGAGI. The CDR3 extends over 13 amino acids. The V segment lost 4 bases and the J segment 5 bases; nucleotides outside the gene matches: 2.